The entry that follows covers one T cell receptor (beta chain) sequence. Its specificity is not known. This sample is part of a study of monozygotic twins with inflammatory bowel disease. Study-wide findings and caveats: Some repertoire variability may stem from patients' differing immunosuppressive treatments. IBD patients exhibited fewer clonotypes shared with other individuals than healthy twins, particularly with disease activity. Repertoire likeness was no different across concordant and discordant twins, perhaps owing to restricted power.

This CDR3 is built from 13 residues. Germline CDR1 reads SNHLY; CDR2 reads FYNNEI. For each CDR3 protein, TCRdb gives one entry from its re-call of the 5' RACE reads, without DNA. The sample totals about 440,000 distinct CDR3 sequences. This rearrangement joins TRBV2 to TRBJ2-5. Source material: blood. This receptor was taken from a human donor with ulcerative colitis or Crohn's disease, or a healthy co-twin of an affected twin (not recorded which). CDR3 sequence reads: CASRIWSQETQYF. Supplemented by reference TRBV2 and TRBJ2-5, the full variable domain reads EPEVTQTPSHQVTQMGQEVILRCVPISNHLYFYWYRQILGQKVEFLVSFYNNEISEKSEIFDDQFSVERPDGSNFTLKIRSTKLEDSAMYFCASRIWSQETQYFGPGTRLLVL.